This T cell receptor beta chain was profiled in a study of cytomegalovirus exposure and HLA in healthy donors. As for this clone: The antigen is undetermined.

Study-wide points: Specificity for CMV antigens was confirmed in vitro for a few of the CMV-associated chains. Within the approximately 130 validation repertoires, first-cohort TCR clusters tended to co-occur, according to a later analysis. Investigators reported around 150 TCR beta chains as tied to cytomegalovirus.

The CDR3 sequence is 15 residues long. V was pared by 5 bases and J by 8 bases, with 11 bases of the junction left unmatched. CDR1 is SGHAT, CDR2 FQDESV, per germline (reference sequence). The donors formed part of the approximately 120-subject validation cohort, distinct from the roughly 730-subject first cohort. Repertoires were generated with immunoSEQ multiplex PCR, while TCRdb's copy carries only in-frame clones and drops some. The table lists about 330,000 clones, 86% of them singletons, with around 0.8% in the top ten. This clonotype was sampled from a woman younger than 35 in good health and CMV-seronegative. The sequencing input was PBMCs. The chain combines TRBV11-1 with TRBJ2-1; 8 nucleotides match TRBD1. The CDR3 sequence: CASSRRTGPGDEQFF. Written as DNA, the CDR3 is TGTGCCAGCAGCCGGAGGACAGGGCCAGGCGATGAGCAGTTCTTC. Variable domain in full (rest from reference TRBV11-1 and TRBJ2-1): EAEVAQSPRYKITEKSQAVAFWCDPISGHATLYWYRQILGQGPELLVQFQDESVVDDSQLPKDRFSAERLKGVDSTLKIQPAELGDSAMYLCASSRRTGPGDEQFFGPGTRLTVL.